The sequence of this TCR beta chain was determined in a study of blood T cell repertoires in COVID-19. Study-wide context: There were acute and convalescent COVID-19 samples, and they came from the United States, Italy and Spain.

Sequencing used immunoSEQ multiplex PCR; TCRdb keeps in-frame clones, though not all of them. The sample lists about 210,000 clones; roughly 90% were seen once. J gave up 1 base and V 0 bases, and 7 bases lay outside the gene matches. Germline loops: CDR1 SGHDT, CDR2 YYEEEE. The CDR3 sequence is 17 residues long. The source of this sequence is a man aged 70 or older with acute or convalescent COVID-19. The chain couples TRBV5-6 to TRBJ2-3, with 8 bases that match TRBD1. The sequenced sample consisted of peripheral blood. For the CDR3, the DNA is TGTGCCAGCAGCTTGGCTTTGTGGGACAGGCGCACAGATACGCAGTATTTT. This translates into CASSLALWDRRTDTQYF.